These 10 T cell receptor beta chains came from one sample sequenced in a study of shared clonotypes between healthy human individuals. CD8 cells classed as naive were CD45RO-negative and positively selected for CCR7, excluding terminally differentiated effector memory CD45RA+ cells. Sequencing was performed with immunoSEQ multiplex PCR; in TCRdb, only in-frame clones are kept and a portion is missing. The top ten hold roughly 1% of the sample, which has about 2 million clones, just under 95% seen once. Material for sequencing was naive CD8+ T cells sorted from blood. The receptors were sampled from a man younger than 35 in good health.

A note on this clone: One end of the junction does not line up with germline, which may come from a read error. The chain uses TRBV7-7 and TRBJ2-3, with a weak D call TRBD1 (5 bases). Looked up from germline, CDR1 is SSHAT and CDR2 is FNYEAQ (reference sequence). The CDR3 sequence is 14 residues long. The CDR3 reads CASSLKGATDTQYF. CDR3 DNA: TGTGCTAGCAGCTTAAAAGGGGCCACAGATACGCAGTATTTT.

The rearrangement links TRBV4-1 to TRBJ2-3; 9 bases align to TRBD2. The CDR3 runs to 16 residues. V lost 3 bases and J lost 6; bases outside the gene matches: 10. The V gene's germline CDR1 is MGHRA and CDR2 YSYEKL. CDR3 coding DNA: TGCGCCAGCAGCCATACCAATGGCGGGGGGGCGGATACGCAGTATTTT. This translates into CASSHTNGGGADTQYF.

This chain connects TRBV28 to TRBJ2-7, with D possibly being TRBD2 (6 bases). V gave up 3 bases and J gave up 0 bases, with 9 bases separating them. The CDR3 length is 14 residues. Germline V CDR1 and CDR2: MDHEN, SYDVKM. The CDR3 DNA reads as TGTGCCAGCAGTTTGCCGGGGGACTCCTACGAGCAGTACTTC. The encoded protein is CASSLPGDSYEQYF.

The rearrangement uses TRBV6-4 and TRBJ2-1; D is possibly TRBD1 (5 bases). The CDR3 is 15 residues long. Germline CDR1 and CDR2: MRHNA and SNTAGT. Trimming removed 0 bases from V and 5 bases from J, with 11 bases in between. The CDR3 is CASSDSGQGHNEQFF. The CDR3 DNA is TGTGCCAGCAGTGACTCTGGGCAGGGCCACAATGAGCAGTTCTTC.

A few counts support this clone. The chain combines TRBV7-8 with TRBJ1-5; D uncertain. Trimming removed 2 bases from V and 2 bases from J, with 10 bases in between. Germline assignment: CDR1 SGHVS and CDR2 FQNEAQ. CDR3 length: 15 amino acids. The CDR3 bases are TGTGCCAGCAGCTTACGGGAGGACGGCAATCAGCCCCAGCATTTT. It codes for CASSLREDGNQPQHF.

The chain couples TRBV5-8 to TRBJ2-7; D unresolved. Germline V gene lookup returns CDR1 SGHTS and CDR2 YDEGEE. V was clipped by 1 base and J by 0 bases, with 8 bases between them. This CDR3 region has 14 residues. The CDR3 nucleotides are TGTGCCAGCAGCTTGTTTGGCTACTCCTACGAGCAGTACTTC. Translation gives CASSLFGYSYEQYF.

The CDR3 DNA is TGCGCCAGCAGCCAAGATGGGGACAGGGGTGAAAAACTGTTTTTT. Its protein product is CASSQDGDRGEKLFF. V and J are TRBV4-3 and TRBJ1-4, with 10 positions matching TRBD1. The CDR3 contains 15 residues. Germline V gives CDR1 LGHNA, CDR2 YSLEER. V lost 0 bases, J lost 7 bases, and 2 bases stayed unmatched.

Points on this clone: Other DNA sequences in the same sample also yield this CDR3. The V and J genes are TRBV13 and TRBJ1-6, with no clear D. The length of the CDR3 is 17 residues. Germline-derived CDR1 and CDR2 are PRHDT and FYEKMQ (reference sequence). V dropped 0 bases and J dropped 0 bases, with 9 bases sitting between them. CDR3 in DNA: TGTGCCAGCAGCTTAGGGCTCCCGAGCTCCTATAATTCACCCCTCCACTTT. Encoded protein: CASSLGLPSSYNSPLHF.

The chain is built from TRBV2 and TRBJ2-1, with D tentatively TRBD1 (6 bases). V was shortened by 8 bases and J by 5 bases, with 16 bases between the two germline ends. The CDR3 runs 14 residues. The germline gives CDR1 SNHLY, CDR2 FYNNEI. DNA of the CDR3: TGTGCCAGCTTCTGGGTAGGGGGTCACAATGAGCAGTTCTTC. It codes for CASFWVGGHNEQFF. The full variable domain, in which reference TRBV2 and TRBJ2-1 provide the parts outside the CDR3, is EPEVTQTPSHQVTQMGQEVILRCVPISNHLYFYWYRQILGQKVEFLVSFYNNEISEKSEIFDDQFSVERPDGSNFTLKIRSTKLEDSAMYFCASFWVGGHNEQFFGPGTRLTVL.

The DNA of the CDR3 is TGTGCCAGCAGCGGGACAGGGAAGAGCACAGATACGCAGTATTTT. Its protein product is CASSGTGKSTDTQYF. The chain recombines TRBV11-2 with TRBJ2-3, with TRBD1 matching 9 bases. Germline loops: CDR1 SGHAT, CDR2 FQNNGV. There are 15 residues in the CDR3. Trimming took 5 bases from V and 0 from J; bases not matched to a gene: 3.